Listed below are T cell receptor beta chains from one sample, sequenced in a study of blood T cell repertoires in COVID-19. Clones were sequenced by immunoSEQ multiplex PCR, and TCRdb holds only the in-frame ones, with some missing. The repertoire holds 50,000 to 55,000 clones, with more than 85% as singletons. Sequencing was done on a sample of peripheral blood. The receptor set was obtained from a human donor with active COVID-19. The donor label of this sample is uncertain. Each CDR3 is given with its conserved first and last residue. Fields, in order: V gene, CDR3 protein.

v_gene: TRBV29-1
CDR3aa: CSVGTGNNSPLHF

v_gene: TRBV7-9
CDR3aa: CASSLLAGVGYF

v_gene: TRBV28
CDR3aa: CASSFGRRGLDTQYF

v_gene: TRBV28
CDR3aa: CASSPWGRGDNQPQHF

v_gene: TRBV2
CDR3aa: CASSGLAGDNTGELFF

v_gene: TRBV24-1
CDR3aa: CATSDPARDRTAGYTF

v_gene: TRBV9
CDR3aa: CASNGGTGELFF

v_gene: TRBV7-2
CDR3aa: CASSLARTGVTGELFF

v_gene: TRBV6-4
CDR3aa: CASSPTGDNSPLHF

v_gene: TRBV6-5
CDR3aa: CASSSSGGVRSETQYF

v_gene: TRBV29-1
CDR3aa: CSVRAGGGNTIYF

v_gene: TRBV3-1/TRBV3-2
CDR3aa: CASSQVPSQGKYF

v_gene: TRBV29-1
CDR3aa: CSVPRGGTRGELFF

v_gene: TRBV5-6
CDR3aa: CASSRPGGNYEQYF

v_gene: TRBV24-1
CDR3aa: CATSDSPQGAYSNQPQHF

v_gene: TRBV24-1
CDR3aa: CATSDLVGDSTDTQYF

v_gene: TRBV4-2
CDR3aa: CASSPGRGILAGGWYF

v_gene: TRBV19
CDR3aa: CASITNPGSNYGYTF

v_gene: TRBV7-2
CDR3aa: CASSLAGTGGLGPLHF

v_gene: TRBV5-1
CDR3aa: CASSLTGTAYEQYF

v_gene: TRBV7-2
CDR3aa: CASSPGQGGTEAFF

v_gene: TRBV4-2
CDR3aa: CASSRNRASTDTQYF

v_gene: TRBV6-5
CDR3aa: CASRESGENEQYF

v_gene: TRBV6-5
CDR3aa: CASTRGLPGNTIYF

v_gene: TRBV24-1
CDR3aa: CATSDNLPGYNEQFF

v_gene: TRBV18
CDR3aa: CASSPNSEQYF

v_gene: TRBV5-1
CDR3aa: CASSLEKGAKNTEAFF

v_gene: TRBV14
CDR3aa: CASSQAGPHEQYF

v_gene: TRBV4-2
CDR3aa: CASSQGGGGGVDEQYF

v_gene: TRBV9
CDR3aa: CASSISGGMSDTQYF

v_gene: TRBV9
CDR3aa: CASSAAGQGRLEAFF

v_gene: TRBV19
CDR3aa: CASTVRAPSTDTQYF

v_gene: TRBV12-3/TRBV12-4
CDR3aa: CASSFPGFTEAFF

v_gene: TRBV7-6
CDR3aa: CASSRAGGPSDTQYF

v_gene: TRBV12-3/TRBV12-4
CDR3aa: CASSFSRVGQYF

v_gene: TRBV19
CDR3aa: CASSRLAGDSYEQYF

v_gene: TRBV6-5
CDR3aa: CASSGDTDYGYTF

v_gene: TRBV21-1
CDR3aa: CASSKRETQYF

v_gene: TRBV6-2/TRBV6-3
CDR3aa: CASSSPRAGEYNEQFF

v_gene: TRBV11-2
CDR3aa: CASSQGPGWGGTEAFF

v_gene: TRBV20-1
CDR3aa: CSASISGGAETQYF

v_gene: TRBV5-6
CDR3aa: CASSGSTGFSYEQYF

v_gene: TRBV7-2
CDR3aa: CASSLDGGGNTEAFF

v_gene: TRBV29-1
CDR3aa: CSVPSGISYNEQFF

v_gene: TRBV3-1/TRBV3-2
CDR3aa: CASSQGQSYNEQFF

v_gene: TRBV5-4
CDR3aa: CASSLVPGLGGGGELFF

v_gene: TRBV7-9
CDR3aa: CASNQDTTYEQYF

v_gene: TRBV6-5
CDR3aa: CASRIAGNNSPLHF

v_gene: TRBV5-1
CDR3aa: CASSPRTADYGYTF

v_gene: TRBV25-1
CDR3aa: CASSGVGRGTEAFF

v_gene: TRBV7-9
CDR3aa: CASSRDFNEKLFF

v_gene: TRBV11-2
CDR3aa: CASSLDAGGGSPLHF

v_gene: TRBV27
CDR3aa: CASSLAGVSNQPQHF

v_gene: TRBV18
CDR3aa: CASSPGTTFWDTQYF

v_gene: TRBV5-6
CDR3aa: CASSLGLGTGVYGYTF

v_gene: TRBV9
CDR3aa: CASSVIPETSGAQGAAKNEQFF

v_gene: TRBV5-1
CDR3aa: CASSPAQVGTEAFF

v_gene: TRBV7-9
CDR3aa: CASSPTTTGSSGGTYEQYF